This is a list of T cell receptor beta chains from one sample in a study of beta chain features in type 1 diabetes. Produced via immunoSEQ multiplex PCR; TCRdb's table is partial and in-frame only. Of hundreds of thousands of clones listed, more than 13% are singletons. The sample was naive CD4+ T cells from blood. All receptors derive from a man in his late teens or twenties with type 1 diabetes. CDR3s leave out the opening cysteine and the closing phenylalanine or tryptophan. Fields, in order: J gene, D gene, V gene, CDR3 protein. The D gene is left open where the match is weak.

>TRBJ1-2|-|TRBV7-2
ASSLPGGGKWYGYT
>TRBJ2-7|-|TRBV14
ASSPHQSYEQY
>TRBJ2-1|-|TRBV7-9
ASSLHPLRISYNEQF
>TRBJ2-5|TRBD1|TRBV4-3
ASSLGTGYETQY
>TRBJ1-1|-|TRBV30
AFTGRGPHTEAF
>TRBJ2-1|-|TRBV5-1
ASGDSINEQF
>TRBJ2-1|-|TRBV18
ASSPNGDNEQF
>TRBJ1-1|-|TRBV7-9
ASSLVTIEAF
>TRBJ1-2|-|TRBV5-4
ASSPPGVFYGYT
>TRBJ2-5|-|TRBV18
ASSPGTKETQY
>TRBJ2-5|-|TRBV4-2
ASSHLDGTYGGTQY
>TRBJ1-2|-|TRBV7-9
ASSPRTDYGYT
>TRBJ2-7|TRBD2|TRBV7-2
ASSRTSGTREQY
>TRBJ1-1|TRBD1|TRBV29-1
SVGGLGQGDWGTEAF
>TRBJ1-1|-|TRBV29-1
SVERVASTEAF
>TRBJ2-7|-|TRBV6-5
ASSYTPTGLGYEQY
>TRBJ2-5|-|TRBV5-4
ASSKQETQY
>TRBJ1-3|-|TRBV15
ATSRAVVGSGNTIY
>TRBJ1-1|TRBD1|TRBV7-2
ASSLAGQGARGF
>TRBJ1-5|-|TRBV19
ASSIRARQLIYQPQH
>TRBJ2-2|-|TRBV30
AWKGTPKTGELF
>TRBJ1-1|TRBD1|TRBV7-2
ASSLEGTVNTEAF
>TRBJ1-2|TRBD1|TRBV6-5
ASSPAGTGGGGYT
>TRBJ2-7|-|TRBV2
ASSLTGDYEQY
>TRBJ2-6|-|TRBV9
ASSVQGTGANVLT
>TRBJ2-4|-|TRBV30
AYEGRSKNIQY
>TRBJ2-4|TRBD2|TRBV19
ASSKLELAESIQY
>TRBJ1-4|-|TRBV29-1
SVGRGTTNEKLF
>TRBJ2-5|-|TRBV6-5
ASRRTAAGETQY
>TRBJ2-2|-|TRBV27
ASSLLSGGIANTGELF
>TRBJ1-6|TRBD1|TRBV9
ASSVGAGGYSPLH
>TRBJ1-1|-|TRBV6-1
ASTLQDTEAF
>TRBJ2-3|TRBD2|TRBV6-5
ASSLAGERTDTQY
>TRBJ2-7|-|TRBV23-1
ASSQTSPSREQY
>TRBJ2-7|TRBD1|TRBV10-3
AIRGSQGDYEQY
>TRBJ1-2|-|TRBV28
ASSSEVSYT
>TRBJ2-7|-|TRBV9
ASSVGRDGSYEQY
>TRBJ2-5|TRBD2|TRBV6-1
ASSELPGLAGVETQY
>TRBJ1-6|-|TRBV7-9
ASSLSQGSRRSSPLH
>TRBJ2-1|-|TRBV28
ASRPGSAEQF
>TRBJ1-1|TRBD1|TRBV7-9
ASSAQGAQTEAF
>TRBJ1-2|TRBD1|TRBV11-1
ASSYRGNYGYT
>TRBJ1-1|-|TRBV6-5
ASIRENTEAF
>TRBJ1-1|TRBD1|TRBV5-1
ASSSSRTGALPMNTEAF
>TRBJ2-5|TRBD1|TRBV25-1
ASSDFGTGVETQY
>TRBJ2-5|TRBD2|TRBV5-6
ASSLRLAGMETQY
>TRBJ2-5|-|TRBV7-2
ASSLARETQY
>TRBJ2-7|-|TRBV10-3
AISDGPYEQY
>TRBJ1-2|TRBD1|TRBV29-1
SVRGQGDPLGYT
>TRBJ2-3|-|TRBV27
ASRGPSPTQY
>TRBJ2-4|TRBD1|TRBV5-1
ASSLSLTGSDIQY
>TRBJ1-5|-|TRBV28
ASERGGRNQPQH
>TRBJ2-3|-|TRBV5-4
ASSPLTGVVDTQY
>TRBJ2-7|TRBD1|TRBV27
ASSLGTVAREQY
>TRBJ2-1|-|TRBV5-1
ASSLNRANEQF
>TRBJ2-7|-|TRBV28
ASSFPLEGREQY
>TRBJ2-7|-|TRBV28
ASSLGSIYEQY